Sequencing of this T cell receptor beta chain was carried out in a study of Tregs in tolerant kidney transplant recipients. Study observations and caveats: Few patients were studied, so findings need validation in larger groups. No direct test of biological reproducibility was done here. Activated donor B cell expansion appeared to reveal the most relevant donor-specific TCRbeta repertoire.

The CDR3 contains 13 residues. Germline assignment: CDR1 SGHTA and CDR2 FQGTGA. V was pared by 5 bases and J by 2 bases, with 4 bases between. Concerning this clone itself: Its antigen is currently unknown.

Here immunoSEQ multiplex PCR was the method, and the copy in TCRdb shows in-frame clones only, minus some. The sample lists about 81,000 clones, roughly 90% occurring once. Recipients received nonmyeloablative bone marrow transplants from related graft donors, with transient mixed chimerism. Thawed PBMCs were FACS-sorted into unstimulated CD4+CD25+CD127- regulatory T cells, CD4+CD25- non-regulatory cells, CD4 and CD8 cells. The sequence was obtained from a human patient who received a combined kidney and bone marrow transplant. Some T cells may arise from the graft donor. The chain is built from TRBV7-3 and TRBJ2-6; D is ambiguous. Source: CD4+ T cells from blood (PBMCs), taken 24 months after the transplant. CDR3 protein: CASSLAGANVLTF. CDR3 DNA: TGTGCCAGCAGCCTTGCTGGGGCCAACGTCCTGACTTTC.